Each of the 27 T cell receptor beta chains below was sequenced from the same sample in a study of T cell responses to AZD1222 COVID-19 vaccine. Assay used: immunoSEQ multiplex PCR; TCRdb lists only in-frame clones, some missing. The table has 130,000 or so clones, around 90% seen once. Sequenced here: peripheral blood, sampled 28 days after the second dose of the MenACWY control vaccine. These receptors came from an adult who received the MenACWY meningococcal vaccine as a control.

The table lists this clone with a count of one. The chain links TRBV6-5 to TRBJ2-3; perhaps TRBD1 as D (6 bases). Trimming cost V 6 bases and J 1 base, with 14 bases left between them. The germline V gene encodes CDR1 MNHEY and CDR2 SVGAGI. CDR3 length: 15 amino acids. The CDR3 DNA reads as TGTGCCAGCAGCTCAACAGGGTCAGGCACAGATACGCAGTATTTT. Residues: CASSSTGSGTDTQYF.

This chain connects TRBV2 to TRBJ2-2, with D uncertain. This CDR3 is built from 14 residues. Germline V gives CDR1 SNHLY, CDR2 FYNNEI. Between the trimmed V and J ends, which lost 4 bases and 1 base, there was a span of 7 bases. The CDR3 loop is CASSARLNTGELFF. CDR3 nucleotides: TGTGCCAGCAGTGCCAGGCTGAACACCGGGGAGCTGTTTTTT.

V usage is TRBV6-1 and J usage is TRBJ1-1; D ambiguous. V lost 0 bases and J lost 2, with 10 bases in between. The CDR3 sequence is 15 residues long. Germline CDR1 is MNHNS and CDR2 is SASEGT. In DNA, the CDR3 is TGTGCCAGCAGTGAAGCGCCAAATGGAAACACTGAAGCTTTCTTT. Its protein product is CASSEAPNGNTEAFF.

The gene calls are TRBV6-5 and TRBJ1-2, with D unresolved. The CDR3 is made up of 13 amino acids. V gave up 0 bases and J gave up 4 bases, with 6 bases separating them. Per germline, CDR1 MNHEY and CDR2 SVGAGI. CDR3 DNA sequence: TGTGCCAGCAGTTACTCCCGGCGCTATGGCTACACCTTC. This sequence encodes CASSYSRRYGYTF.

The chain has TRBV6-5 and TRBJ1-2; D not resolved. Germline V CDR1 and CDR2: MNHEY, SVGAGI. The V end lost 8 bases, the J end lost 3 bases, and 10 bases lay between the germline ends. This CDR3 has 12 residues. CDR3 loop: CASGDLYYGYTF. In DNA form, the CDR3 reads TGTGCCAGCGGGGATCTATACTATGGCTACACCTTC.

The rearrangement joins TRBV19 to TRBJ2-7, with D possibly matching TRBD1 (6 bases). V lost 5 bases, J lost 5 bases, and 13 bases lay in between. Germline CDR1 reads LNHDA; CDR2 reads SQIVND (reference sequence). The CDR3 has 13 amino acids. The CDR3 nucleotides read TGTGCCAGTAGTGCAGGGGACGACCACGAGCAGTACGTC. It yields the protein CASSAGDDHEQYV.

The chain combines TRBV11-2 with TRBJ2-7; D may correspond to TRBD1 or TRBD2 (6 bases each). This CDR3 has 12 amino acids. V lost 4 bases, J lost 4 bases, and 8 bases lay in between. The V gene's germline CDR1 is SGHAT and CDR2 FQNNGV. The CDR3 DNA sequence: TGTGCCAGCAGCTCGGGGGCTTACGAGCAGTACTTC. Amino acid sequence: CASSSGAYEQYF.

The rearrangement uses TRBV25-1 and TRBJ2-5; possible D gene TRBD1, 6 bases. The CDR3 length is 16 residues. Germline V gene lookup returns CDR1 MGHDK and CDR2 SYGVNS. Deletions cut 0 bases from V and 4 bases from J, with 15 bases between. The DNA for the CDR3 is TGTGCCAGCAGTGAATATATATCAGGGACAAGAGAGACCCAGTACTTC. This sequence encodes CASSEYISGTRETQYF.

The V gene is TRBV11-2, the J gene TRBJ2-5; D call uncertain. V dropped 5 bases and J dropped 0 bases, with 22 bases sitting between them. The CDR3 runs to 18 residues. The germline CDR1 and CDR2 sequences are SGHAT and FQNNGV. The DNA of the CDR3 is TGTGCCAGCAGCCGCCTGATGATCCGACCCGCTTACCAAGAGACCCAGTACTTC. Encoded protein: CASSRLMIRPAYQETQYF.

The chain carries TRBV18 and TRBJ1-1, with D maybe TRBD1 (6 bases). The germline CDR1 and CDR2 sequences are KGHSH and LQKENI. CDR3 length: 14 residues. The ends were cut back, 6 bases at V and 1 base at J, with 12 bases in the middle. CDR3 sequence: CASSPGQWNTEAFF. The CDR3 coding sequence is TGTGCCAGCTCCCCGGGACAATGGAACACTGAAGCTTTCTTT.

This clone is a singleton in its sample. CDR3 nucleotides: TGTGCCAGCAGCCACATAGCGGGAGATCAAAATACGCAGTATTTT. Its translation: CASSHIAGDQNTQYF. The chain joins TRBV4-2 to TRBJ2-3, with 9 bases fitting TRBD2. The germline CDR1 and CDR2 sequences are LGHNA and YNFKEQ. The CDR3 sequence is 15 residues long. The V gene end was trimmed by 3 bases and the J gene end by 7 bases; junction bases not matched to a gene: 8.

This clone was seen once. The chain couples TRBV7-6 to TRBJ2-1, with 13 nucleotides matching TRBD2. The CDR3 loop spans 15 amino acids. Per germline, CDR1 SGHVS and CDR2 FNYEAQ. After removal of 4 bases from V and 6 bases from J, the junction contained 3 bases not matched to a gene. The CDR3 protein is CASSSWTSGSNEQFF. The CDR3 bases are TGTGCCAGCAGCTCGTGGACTAGCGGGAGCAATGAGCAGTTCTTC.

The rearrangement links TRBV19 to TRBJ1-1, with D possibly matching TRBD1 (6 bases). The V end was cut by 3 bases, the J end by 1 base, with 9 bases between. Germline V gene sequence: CDR1 LNHDA, CDR2 SQIVND (reference sequence). The CDR3 covers 14 residues. The CDR3 DNA sequence: TGTGCCAGTAGTATCACAGGGACGAACACTGAAGCTTTCTTT. This codes for CASSITGTNTEAFF.

The rearrangement joins TRBV28 to TRBJ1-2; tentatively, D is TRBD1 (5 bases). V shed 2 bases and J shed 12 bases, with 13 bases lying between them. This CDR3 comprises 12 residues. Germline CDR1 MDHEN, CDR2 SYDVKM. The CDR3 region is CASSLVTAHHTF. In DNA form, the CDR3 reads TGTGCCAGCAGTTTAGTGACAGCCCACCACACCTTC.

In this sample, this clone turned up a few times. The V call is TRBV6-5, the J call TRBJ2-5; TRBD1 is a possible D gene (5 bases). The CDR3 sequence is 13 residues long. The germline V gene has CDR1 MNHEY and CDR2 SVGAGI. V was trimmed by 8 bases and J by 5 bases, leaving 15 bases between them. For the CDR3, the DNA is TGTGCCAGCGTCAGGGTGGGCCTTGAGACCCAGTACTTC. This codes for CASVRVGLETQYF.

The chain couples TRBV28 to TRBJ1-6, with D possibly matching TRBD1 (5 bases). The V end was cut by 8 bases, the J end by 10 bases, with 21 bases between. This CDR3 comprises 15 residues. Germline CDR1 MDHEN, CDR2 SYDVKM. The CDR3: CASRQFPTTGSPLHF. In DNA, the CDR3 is TGTGCCAGCCGACAGTTCCCAACCACCGGGTCACCCCTCCACTTT.

This chain joins TRBV9 and TRBJ1-6; 8 bases line up with TRBD1. The germline V gene encodes CDR1 SGDLS and CDR2 YYNGEE. J was trimmed by 8 bases and V by 1 base; bases with no gene match: 8. The CDR3 totals 16 residues. The CDR3 DNA sequence: TGTGCCAGCAGCGTATTTGACAGGGGAAGAGATTCACCCCTCCACTTT. Its translation: CASSVFDRGRDSPLHF.

This clone was counted a single time. The rearrangement joins TRBV3-1 (or the pseudogene TRBV3-2) to TRBJ2-5, with 12 bases lining up with TRBD1. Germline V gene data show CDR1 as LGHDT and CDR2 as YNNKEL (reference sequence). Losses at the gene ends were 5 bases for V and 9 bases for J; bases not matched to a gene: 10. The CDR3 loop spans 15 amino acids. CDR3 nucleotide sequence: TGTGCCAGCAGCGTCACGCCGGGACAGGGGGCGGCCCAGTACTTC. It translates to CASSVTPGQGAAQYF.

The V gene is TRBV11-2, the J gene TRBJ2-6; D is unresolved. Germline CDR1 is SGHAT and CDR2 is FQNNGV. Between the trimmed V and J ends, which lost 7 bases and 2 bases, there was a span of 12 bases. The CDR3 has 15 residues. The DNA for the CDR3 is TGTGCCAGCACCATTATGGAAACTGGGGCCAACGTCCTGACTTTC. It is translated as CASTIMETGANVLTF.

The chain couples TRBV6-2 or TRBV6-3 to TRBJ2-2; 11 nucleotides line up with TRBD2. Trimming at V came to 5 bases and at J to 6 bases, leaving 17 bases not matched to a gene. This CDR3 region has 19 residues. Germline V lookup: CDR1 MNHEY, CDR2 SVGEGT. This CDR3 reads CASSQILAGVRLSAGELFF. The DNA for the CDR3 is TGTGCCAGCAGTCAGATACTAGCGGGAGTAAGATTGAGCGCCGGGGAGCTGTTTTTT.

This clone was observed once. The rearrangement uses TRBV7-9 and TRBJ1-2; a possible D gene is TRBD1 (6 bases). Germline-derived CDR1 and CDR2 are SEHNR and FQNEAQ (reference sequence). The CDR3 covers 14 residues. V was trimmed by 4 bases and J by 4 bases, leaving 13 bases between them. This CDR3 is CASSSTGIRYGYTF. CDR3 in DNA: TGTGCCAGCAGCTCTACAGGGATCCGCTATGGCTACACCTTC.

This chain uses TRBV19 with TRBJ2-1, with 9 bases matching TRBD2. The germline CDR1 and CDR2 sequences are LNHDA and SQIVND (reference sequence). This CDR3 is built from 15 residues. V lost 1 base and J lost 7; bases outside the gene matches: 5. This CDR3 is CASSIVASGVNEQFF. CDR3 nucleotide sequence: TGTGCCAGTAGTATAGTGGCTAGCGGGGTGAATGAGCAGTTCTTC. The full variable domain, with the rest looked up from reference TRBV19 and TRBJ2-1, is DGGITQSPKYLFRKEGQNVTLSCEQNLNHDAMYWYRQDPGQGLRLIYYSQIVNDFQKGDIAEGYSVSREKKESFPLTVTSAQKNPTAFYLCASSIVASGVNEQFFGPGTRLTVL.

This chain connects TRBV4-1 to TRBJ2-3; D is unclear. This CDR3 region has 15 residues. Germline CDR1 MGHRA, CDR2 YSYEKL. The V end was cut by 1 base, the J end by 2 bases, with 10 bases between. The CDR3 protein is CASSQGTDITDTQYF. The CDR3, as DNA: TGCGCCAGCAGCCAAGGGACCGACATCACAGATACGCAGTATTTT.

This sequence joins TRBV19 and TRBJ2-1; D may be TRBD1 (5 bases). Deletions cut 6 bases from V and 5 bases from J, with 14 bases between. This CDR3 comprises 14 residues. The V gene's germline CDR1 is LNHDA and CDR2 SQIVND (reference sequence). CDR3 amino acids: CASSLRGTHNEQFF. The CDR3 DNA sequence: TGTGCCAGTAGCTTAAGGGGCACACACAATGAGCAGTTCTTC.

This chain uses TRBV27 with TRBJ2-5, with D tentatively TRBD2 (5 bases). Germline V gene sequence: CDR1 MNHEY, CDR2 SMNVEV (reference sequence). The CDR3 contains 17 residues. V was cut by 7 bases and J by 0 bases, with 21 bases left in between. Written as DNA, the CDR3 is TGTGCCAGCAAGGCAAAAAAAGGTCTAGCAGACCAAGAGACCCAGTACTTC. It encodes CASKAKKGLADQETQYF.

This clone was detected only once. The chain joins TRBV5-1 to TRBJ2-3; 9 bases fit TRBD2. Losses at the gene ends were 1 base for V and 1 base for J; bases not matched to a gene: 7. From germline, CDR1 is SGHRS and CDR2 YFSETQ. CDR3 length equals 17 residues. Here the CDR3 reads CASSLIGGGARTDTQYF. CDR3 DNA sequence: TGCGCCAGCAGCTTGATTGGCGGGGGGGCCCGCACAGATACGCAGTATTTT. Complete variable domain (other parts from reference TRBV5-1 and TRBJ2-3): KAGVTQTPRYLIKTRGQQVTLSCSPISGHRSVSWYQQTPGQGLQFLFEYFSETQRNKGNFPGRFSGRQFSNSRSEMNVSTLELGDSALYLCASSLIGGGARTDTQYFGPGTRLTVL.

The chain has TRBV11-2 and TRBJ1-4; a possible D gene is TRBD1 (6 bases). This CDR3 region has 15 residues. Germline V lookup: CDR1 SGHAT, CDR2 FQNNGV. Deletions cut 1 base from V and 4 bases from J, with 10 bases between. The CDR3 here is CASSLGGGRNEKLFF. The CDR3 region has the DNA TGTGCCAGCAGCTTAGGTGGGGGGCGTAATGAAAAACTGTTTTTT.